This is a list of T cell receptor beta chains from one sample in a study of T-cell reconstitution after alpha-beta-depleted transplantation in children. TCRdb passed the PCR reads through MiXCR, listing each CDR3 protein once. The repertoire includes under 250,000 distinct CDR3 sequences, around 25% of them detected once, and around 4.8% sits in the top ten. The specimen was PBMCs, mostly from graft donor cells, collected 360 days after TCRalphabeta/CD19-depleted stem cell transplant. Every receptor here comes from a female patient aged 2 to 10 who had a stem cell transplant for congenital amegakaryocytic thrombocytopenia, so the T cells may come from the graft donor. Both conserved end residues are part of each CDR3. A D gene is named only where the DNA matches it firmly. Clone size, where shown, is once, few, many, or a class for clones that have expanded.

.	TRBV7-8	few	TRBJ2-1	TGTGCCAGCAGCCAGCGAGGGCCTAGCTCCTACAATGAGCAGTTCTTC	CASSQRGPSSYNEQFF
TRBD2	TRBV28	many	TRBJ2-3	TGTGCCAGCAGTCCAACTAGCGGGAGGGCTTCAGATACGCAGTATTTT	CASSPTSGRASDTQYF
TRBD1	TRBV29-1	.	TRBJ2-1	TGCAGCGTTGAAGTCCACAACAGGGGAATAAGCAATGAGCAGTTCTTC	CSVEVHNRGISNEQFF
.	TRBV2	few	TRBJ1-4	TGTGCCAGCAGTGAAGCAAGGGCATCCGAAAAACTGTTTTTT	CASSEARASEKLFF
.	TRBV18	.	TRBJ2-3	TGTGCCAGCTCCACTGAAGGAAGTACAGATACGCAGTATTTT	CASSTEGSTDTQYF
TRBD1	TRBV12-3/TRBV12-4	.	TRBJ1-3	TGTGCCAGCACCGTAGCTGGGACAGGTGGAAACAGCATATATTTT	CASTVAGTGGNSIYF
TRBD1	TRBV7-8	few	TRBJ2-1	TGTGCCAGCAGCCCGGACAGGTATGAGCAGTTCTTC	CASSPDRYEQFF
.	TRBV15	.	TRBJ2-2	TGTGCCACCAGCAGAGGGGAGGTTAAGGGTCGGTCCGGGGAGCTGTTTTTT	CATSRGEVKGRSGELFF
.	TRBV12-3/TRBV12-4	.	TRBJ1-2	TGTGCCAGCAGTTTCGGGGTGATAGGTGGCTACACCTTC	CASSFGVIGGYTF
.	TRBV12-3/TRBV12-4	.	TRBJ1-4	TGTGCCAGCAGTTTAAACATGGGCCGGGGGAGGCAAAAACTGTTTTTT	CASSLNMGRGRQKLFF
.	TRBV12-3/TRBV12-4	few	TRBJ1-3	TGTGCCAGCATTAAAAAAAGACGTGCCTCTGGAAACACCATATATTTT	CASIKKRRASGNTIYF
.	TRBV30	.	TRBJ1-2	TGTGCCTGGAGTGTAGCCGGCAACCTTTCCCCTTATGGCTACACCTTC	CAWSVAGNLSPYGYTF
.	TRBV24-1	many	TRBJ2-1	TGTGCCACCAGTGATTTGGGGGAATCCGACAATGAGCAGTTCTTC	CATSDLGESDNEQFF
.	TRBV25-1	.	TRBJ1-1	TGTGCCAGTCATTCCCTTTCTGAAGCTTTCTTT	CASHSLSEAFF
TRBD2	TRBV6-2/TRBV6-3	few	TRBJ2-1	TGTGCCAGCAGTTACTCAGAGACTAGCGGGGACAATGAGCAGTTCTTC	CASSYSETSGDNEQFF
.	TRBV6-1	.	TRBJ1-3	TGTGCCAGTAGTCGGGGGAACTCTGGAAACACCATATATTTT	CASSRGNSGNTIYF
.	TRBV4-3	.	TRBJ2-2	TGCGCCAGCAGCCACACAGCGAACACCGGGGAGCTGTTTTTT	CASSHTANTGELFF
.	TRBV28	few	TRBJ1-4	TGTGCCAGCAGCATCCTCGGGGGACCGAATGAAAAACTGTTTTTT	CASSILGGPNEKLFF
TRBD2	TRBV20-1	few	TRBJ2-7	TGCAGTGCTAGAGATCGGATCAGCGGGGGGCGATCCTACGAGCAGTACTTC	CSARDRISGGRSYEQYF
.	TRBV28	.	TRBJ2-1	TGTGCCAGCAGTTTTTACAGGAGGCACAATGAGCAGTTCTTC	CASSFYRRHNEQFF
TRBD2	TRBV5-1	.	TRBJ2-7	TGCGCCAGCAGCTTGATCCTTGCGGGGGGCGCGAGAAACGAGCAGTACTTC	CASSLILAGGARNEQYF
.	TRBV4-1	few	TRBJ2-7	TGCGCCAGCAGCCAAGTAGCCGGGACACTACTATACGAGCAGTACTTC	CASSQVAGTLLYEQYF
TRBD2	TRBV7-9	.	TRBJ2-1	TGTGCCAGCAGCCTAACTAGCGGGAGGTCCTACAATGAGCAGTTCTTC	CASSLTSGRSYNEQFF
.	TRBV10-1	.	TRBJ1-4	TGCGCCAGCACCCCGGTTGCAACTAATGAAAAACTGTTTTTT	CASTPVATNEKLFF
.	TRBV6-1	few	TRBJ2-7	TGTGCCAGCATCCGGGACCAGAGCTCCTACGAGCAGTACTTC	CASIRDQSSYEQYF
.	TRBV6-2/TRBV6-3	.	TRBJ1-1	TGTGCCAGCCACGGACGCCGGTCAGTGGACACTGAAGCTTTCTTT	CASHGRRSVDTEAFF
TRBD1	TRBV5-6	many	TRBJ2-1	TGTGCCAGCAGCCAGGGGGAAAGCTCCTACAATGAGCAGTTCTTC	CASSQGESSYNEQFF
.	TRBV19	few	TRBJ1-5	TGTGCCAGTAGTATTTCTGGGAAAAGCAATCAGCCCCAGCATTTT	CASSISGKSNQPQHF
TRBD2	TRBV13	.	TRBJ2-1	TGTGCCAGCTGTGGAGGGAGGGCCTCCTACAATGAGCAGTTCTTC	CASCGGRASYNEQFF
TRBD2	TRBV20-1	few	TRBJ2-5	TGCAGTGCTAGAGATCTAGCGGGGCAAGAGACCCAGTACTTC	CSARDLAGQETQYF
TRBD1	TRBV7-6	few	TRBJ2-7	TGTGCCAGCAGCTCGACAGGGGGTTCCTACGAGCAGTACTTC	CASSSTGGSYEQYF
TRBD2	TRBV6-2/TRBV6-3	.	TRBJ2-7	TGTGCCATCAGACCCGGACTAGCGGGAGTAGACGAGCAGTACTTC	CAIRPGLAGVDEQYF
TRBD1	TRBV6-6	.	TRBJ1-1	TGTGCCAGCAGCGGGACAGGACACACTGAAGCTTTCTTT	CASSGTGHTEAFF
TRBD1	TRBV12-3/TRBV12-4	.	TRBJ1-5	TGTGCCAGCAGCCAGACAGGGGCGATAATCGGGCCCCAGCATTTT	CASSQTGAIIGPQHF
.	TRBV24-1	.	TRBJ2-7	TGTGCCACCAGTGATTTGAAGGTAGGCGGCGGATACGAGCAGTACTTC	CATSDLKVGGGYEQYF
TRBD2	TRBV29-1	.	TRBJ2-1	TGCAGCGTTGCGGTAGCGGGGGGTTGGAATGAGCAGTTCTTC	CSVAVAGGWNEQFF
.	TRBV28	few	TRBJ2-7	TGTGCCAGCAGTCCAACACCCTACGAGCAGTACTTC	CASSPTPYEQYF
.	TRBV5-6	.	TRBJ2-5	TGTGCCAGCAGTCGAGTTGAGACCCAGTACTTC	CASSRVETQYF
TRBD2	TRBV12-3/TRBV12-4	few	TRBJ2-5	TGTGCCAGCACCGGGACTAGCGAACAAGAGACCCAGTACTTC	CASTGTSEQETQYF
TRBD2	TRBV4-1	many	TRBJ2-2	TGCGCCAGCTCCACTAGCGTTTCGAACACCGGGGAGCTGTTTTTT	CASSTSVSNTGELFF
.	TRBV12-3/TRBV12-4	few	TRBJ1-2	TGTGCCAGCAGTTTGGGCAGGGAAGGCTACACCTTC	CASSLGREGYTF
.	TRBV6-5	.	TRBJ2-7	TGTGCCAGCAGTTACTCTGGCATCCGGGGCTCCTACGAGCAGTACTTC	CASSYSGIRGSYEQYF
.	TRBV6-5	few	TRBJ1-1	TGTGCCAGCAGTTTCAGGGTGGGGGCTGAAGCTTTCTTT	CASSFRVGAEAFF
TRBD1	TRBV20-1	.	TRBJ2-7	TGCAGTGCTAGAAGGGACAGACGAGACTACGAGCAGTACTTC	CSARRDRRDYEQYF
.	TRBV20-1	.	TRBJ2-7	TGCAGTGCTAGAGTGTCAGTCGAGCAGTACTTC	CSARVSVEQYF
.	TRBV5-1	.	TRBJ1-1	TGCGCCAGCAGCTTTCGCAGGGAGACTACTGAAGCTTTCTTT	CASSFRRETTEAFF
TRBD2	TRBV9	.	TRBJ2-2	TGTGCCAGCAGCGTAGCCGGACTAGCGGGAGTCGGGGAGCTGTTTTTT	CASSVAGLAGVGELFF
.	TRBV30	few	TRBJ2-5	TGTGCCTGGAGTGTGTACAAAGAGACCCAGTACTTC	CAWSVYKETQYF
.	TRBV7-2	.	TRBJ2-1	TGTGCCAGCAGCTTACGTCCAGGGGGAGGTTACAATGAGCAGTTCTTC	CASSLRPGGGYNEQFF
.	TRBV29-1	many	TRBJ1-1	TGCAGCGTTGAGGGGCTCGAAGGGGAAGGGTTCACTGAAGCTTTCTTT	CSVEGLEGEGFTEAFF
TRBD2	TRBV5-1	few	TRBJ2-1	TGCGCCAGCAGCTTGTGGGCTAGCGGGAGGAGCTACAATGAGCAGTTCTTC	CASSLWASGRSYNEQFF
.	TRBV5-1	.	TRBJ2-6	TGCGCCAGCAGCCCCGAGTATGGGGCCAACGTCCTGACTTTC	CASSPEYGANVLTF
.	TRBV7-2	.	TRBJ2-7	TGTGCCAGCAGCTTAAGGCTACTTTACGAGCAGTACTTC	CASSLRLLYEQYF
.	TRBV4-3	.	TRBJ2-2	TGCGCCAGCAGCCAAGATCATAACAGCGCGAACACCGGGGAGCTGTTTTTT	CASSQDHNSANTGELFF